These 2 T cell receptor beta chains originate from one sample sequenced in a study of post-analysis software for immune sequencing data. No antigen is known for these receptors. Built from TCR beta cDNA, the libraries had unique molecular identifiers in them. TCRdb fed the PCR reads into MiXCR, producing one record per CDR3 protein. The table includes roughly 800,000 distinct CDR3 sequences, 25% to 30% detected once. Notes on the study in general: Four or five TRBV segments (TRBV5-6, TRBV5-1 and TRBV20-1 among them) occurred more frequently in patients than in controls.

The sequencing input was blood. Every receptor here comes from a girl between 10 and 17 years old with multiple sclerosis.

The rearrangement uses TRBV28 and TRBJ2-1; D assignment may be TRBD1 or TRBD2 (5 bases each). Per the germline V gene, CDR1 is MDHEN and CDR2 is SYDVKM. Between the trimmed V and J ends, which lost 5 bases and 6 bases, there was a span of 11 bases. The CDR3 runs 13 residues. The CDR3 is CASSPGATNEQFF. In DNA, the CDR3 is TGTGCCAGCAGTCCCGGGGCCACCAATGAGCAGTTCTTC.

This clonotype was found a few times. The junction shows a germline mismatch at one end, possibly a read error. V is TRBV7-9 and J is TRBJ2-4; 9 bases are shared with TRBD2. The DNA matches TRBJ2-7 better at its end, which makes the J call doubtful. The CDR3 is 13 residues long. The germline gives CDR1 SEHNR, CDR2 FQNEAQ (reference sequence). The CDR3 nucleotides are TGTACCAGCAGCTTACTAGCGGGCTACGAGCAGTACTTC. It is translated as CTSSLLAGYEQYF.